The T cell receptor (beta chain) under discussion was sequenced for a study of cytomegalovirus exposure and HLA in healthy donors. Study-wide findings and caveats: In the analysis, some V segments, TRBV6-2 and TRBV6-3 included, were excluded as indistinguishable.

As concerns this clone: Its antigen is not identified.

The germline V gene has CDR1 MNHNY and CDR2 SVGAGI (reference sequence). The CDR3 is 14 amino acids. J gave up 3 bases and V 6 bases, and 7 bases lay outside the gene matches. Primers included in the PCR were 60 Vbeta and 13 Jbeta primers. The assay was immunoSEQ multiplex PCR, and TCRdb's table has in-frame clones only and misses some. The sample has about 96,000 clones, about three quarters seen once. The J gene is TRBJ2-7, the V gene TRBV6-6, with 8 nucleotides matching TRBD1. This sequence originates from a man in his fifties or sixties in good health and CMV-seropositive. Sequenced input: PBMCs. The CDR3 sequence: CASSHTGGIYEQYF. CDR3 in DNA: TGTGCCAGCAGCCATACAGGGGGAATCTACGAGCAGTACTTC.